This entry is about one T cell receptor (beta chain). The entry originates in a study of cytomegalovirus exposure and HLA in healthy donors. With 60 Vbeta and 13 Jbeta primers, the PCR was carried out. Profiling relied on immunoSEQ multiplex PCR, and the TCRdb table lists in-frame clones only, not all of them. The repertoire holds tens of thousands of clones, with 67% as singletons. The germline V gene encodes CDR1 MNHNS and CDR2 SASEGT. This CDR3 comprises 13 residues. V lost 5 bases, J lost 2 bases, and 3 bases stayed unmatched. The receptor was derived from a woman between 50 and 59 years old in good health and CMV-seropositive. This chain connects TRBV6-1 to TRBJ2-7; TRBD1 aligns across 7 bases. The sequenced sample consisted of PBMCs. The CDR3 is CASSYDRAYEQYF. The CDR3 nucleotides are TGTGCCAGCAGTTATGACAGGGCCTACGAGCAGTACTTC.